A single sample gave rise to the 4 T cell receptor beta chains below, sequenced in a study of blood T cell repertoires in COVID-19. Assay: immunoSEQ multiplex PCR; the TCRdb copy retains only in-frame clones and omits some. The data hold about 170,000 clones, with roughly 85% observed a single time. Sequencing was carried out using peripheral blood. The origin of the receptors is a human donor with acute or convalescent COVID-19. The donor label of this sample is uncertain.

In nucleotides, the CDR3 is TGTGCCGCGGGGGGGCGGAAACTGTTTTTT. Its protein product is CAAGGRKLFF. V usage is TRBV6-5 and J usage is TRBJ1-4; D may be TRBD1 (6 bases). In germline, CDR1 is MNHEY, CDR2 SVGAGI. The CDR3 sequence is 10 residues long. Trimming left V 11 bases short and J 11 bases short, with 12 bases between.

The chain joins TRBV18 to TRBJ1-6, with D perhaps TRBD1 (6 bases). The V end lost 3 bases, the J end lost 7 bases, and 19 bases lay between the germline ends. CDR3 length equals 17 residues. Germline V gene sequence: CDR1 KGHSH, CDR2 LQKENI. CDR3 in DNA: TGTGCCAGCTCACCCCGAACAGGGTCCTACGGGAATTCACCCCTCCACTTT. Protein product: CASSPRTGSYGNSPLHF.

The chain recombines TRBV28 with TRBJ1-2; D remains ambiguous. The CDR3 sequence is 12 residues long. The germline gives CDR1 MDHEN, CDR2 SYDVKM. With 6 bases removed from V and 4 bases from J, the gap between germline ends came to 9 bases. DNA of the CDR3: TGTGCCAGCAGCGGGTGGGTCTATGGCTACACCTTC. This encodes CASSGWVYGYTF.

This clone has a single count. This chain connects TRBV5-4 to TRBJ1-2; D might be TRBD1 (6 bases). Trimming left V 0 bases short and J 4 bases short, with 16 bases between. Germline CDR1 and CDR2: SGHNT and YYREEE (reference sequence). CDR3 length: 16 residues. The CDR3 loop is CASSLEFPGAIYGYTF. In nucleotides, the CDR3 is TGTGCCAGCAGCTTGGAATTTCCAGGGGCCATCTATGGCTACACCTTC.